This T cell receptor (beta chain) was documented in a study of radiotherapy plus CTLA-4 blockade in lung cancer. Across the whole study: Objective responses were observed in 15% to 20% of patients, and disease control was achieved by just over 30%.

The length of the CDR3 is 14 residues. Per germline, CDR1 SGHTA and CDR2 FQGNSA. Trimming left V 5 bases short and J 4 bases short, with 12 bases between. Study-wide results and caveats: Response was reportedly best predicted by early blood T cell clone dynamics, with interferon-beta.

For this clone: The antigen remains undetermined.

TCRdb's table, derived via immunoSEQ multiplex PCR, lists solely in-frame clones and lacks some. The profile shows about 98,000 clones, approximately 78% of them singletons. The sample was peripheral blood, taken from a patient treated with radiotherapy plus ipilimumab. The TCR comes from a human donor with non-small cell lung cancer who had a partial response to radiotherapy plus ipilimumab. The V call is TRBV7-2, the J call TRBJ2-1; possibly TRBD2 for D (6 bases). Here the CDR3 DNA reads TGTGCCAGCAGCCCACAGACTAGATACAATGAGCAGTTCTTC. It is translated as CASSPQTRYNEQFF.